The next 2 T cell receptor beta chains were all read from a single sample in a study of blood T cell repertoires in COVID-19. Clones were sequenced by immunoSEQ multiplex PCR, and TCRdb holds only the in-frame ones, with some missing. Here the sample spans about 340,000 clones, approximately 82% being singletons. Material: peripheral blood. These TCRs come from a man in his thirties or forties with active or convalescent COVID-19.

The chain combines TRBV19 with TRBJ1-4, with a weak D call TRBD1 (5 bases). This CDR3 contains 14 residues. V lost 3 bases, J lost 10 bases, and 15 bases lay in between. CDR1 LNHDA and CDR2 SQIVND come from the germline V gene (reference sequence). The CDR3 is CASSMAGRRGKLFF. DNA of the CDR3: TGTGCCAGTAGTATGGCGGGGAGAAGGGGAAAACTGTTTTTT. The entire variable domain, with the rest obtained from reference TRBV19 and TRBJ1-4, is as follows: DGGITQSPKYLFRKEGQNVTLSCEQNLNHDAMYWYRQDPGQGLRLIYYSQIVNDFQKGDIAEGYSVSREKKESFPLTVTSAQKNPTAFYLCASSMAGRRGKLFFGSGTQLSVL.

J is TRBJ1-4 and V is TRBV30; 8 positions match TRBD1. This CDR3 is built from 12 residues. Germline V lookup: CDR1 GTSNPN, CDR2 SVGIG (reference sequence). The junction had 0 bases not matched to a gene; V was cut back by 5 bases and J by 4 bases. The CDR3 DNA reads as TGTGCCTGGGACAGGGGTAATGAAAAACTGTTTTTT. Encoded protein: CAWDRGNEKLFF.